This record looks at one T cell receptor beta chain sequence and its context. Using immunoSEQ multiplex PCR, the repertoire was profiled, and TCRdb retains in-frame clones only, with some absent. The data contain fewer than 350,000 clones, about nine tenths of them seen just once; the ten biggest clones take up approximately 5%. These data originate in a study of blood T cell repertoires in COVID-19. Study-wide context: Samples of COVID-19 (acute and convalescent) were obtained from the United States, Italy and Spain.

CDR3 length: 15 residues. Between the trimmed V and J ends, which lost 1 base and 0 bases, there was a span of 8 bases. Germline CDR1 and CDR2: SGHRS and YFSETQ. The sequencing sample was made of PBMCs or T cells enriched from blood (not recorded which). The chain is built from TRBV5-1 and TRBJ2-1, with D possibly being TRBD2 (6 bases). The TCR originated in a man aged 55-75 years who had recovered from COVID-19. The CDR3 is CASSLSGSSYNEQFF. In DNA, the CDR3 is TGCGCCAGCAGCTTGTCCGGGAGCTCCTACAATGAGCAGTTCTTC.